This paragraph reports one TCR beta chain. What it recognizes is unknown. CDR1 is LNHNV, CDR2 YYDKDF, per germline (reference sequence). Germline trimming cut 6 bases from V and 4 bases from J; bases unmatched to any gene: 4. The CDR3 runs 14 residues. No change in lesions over the prior 6 months defined stable disease. Genomic DNA was extracted from whole homogenized samples, with no cell sorting. These data come from a study of resident and recirculating memory T cells in vitiligo. Broader study findings: Clonality differed among vitiligo lesions, with no unique dominant clone.

Sequenced by immunoSEQ multiplex PCR; TCRdb stores in-frame clones only, minus some. The sample contains around 300 clones, around 79% of which appear only once. This sequence joins TRBV15 and TRBJ2-5; 11 bases agree with TRBD1. The source material was lesional skin. The receptor was isolated from a male donor with vitiligo. DNA for the CDR3: TGTGCCACCAGGGACAGGGGGCAAGGAGAGACCCAGTACTTC. Its protein product is CATRDRGQGETQYF.